This TCR beta chain was captured in a study of blood T cell repertoires in COVID-19. Background on the study: From the United States, Italy and Spain came samples of acute and convalescent COVID-19. The cDNA or gDNA used as material had been derived from T cells, B-cell-depleted T cells, or PBMCs.

V lost 7 bases and J 4 bases, leaving 17 bases between the germline ends. The CDR3 spans 14 residues. Germline V CDR1 and CDR2: MDHEN, SYDVKM. In the authors' methods: Scientists estimated how many nucleated cells there were by amplifying reference gene primers. Repertoires were generated with immunoSEQ multiplex PCR, while TCRdb's copy carries only in-frame clones and drops some. That table gives V, J and clone size, and the DNA gave D and trimming. The data show roughly 100,000 clones, less than 90% seen once. This clone was seen a single time. The receptor comes from a human donor in a cohort sampled during active COVID-19. This rearrangement joins TRBV28 to TRBJ2-7; possibly TRBD2 for D (5 bases). Sequencing input: peripheral blood. DNA of the CDR3: TGTGCCAGCACCCGAGTCGGGGAGCCGTACGAGCAGTACTTC. Translation gives CASTRVGEPYEQYF.